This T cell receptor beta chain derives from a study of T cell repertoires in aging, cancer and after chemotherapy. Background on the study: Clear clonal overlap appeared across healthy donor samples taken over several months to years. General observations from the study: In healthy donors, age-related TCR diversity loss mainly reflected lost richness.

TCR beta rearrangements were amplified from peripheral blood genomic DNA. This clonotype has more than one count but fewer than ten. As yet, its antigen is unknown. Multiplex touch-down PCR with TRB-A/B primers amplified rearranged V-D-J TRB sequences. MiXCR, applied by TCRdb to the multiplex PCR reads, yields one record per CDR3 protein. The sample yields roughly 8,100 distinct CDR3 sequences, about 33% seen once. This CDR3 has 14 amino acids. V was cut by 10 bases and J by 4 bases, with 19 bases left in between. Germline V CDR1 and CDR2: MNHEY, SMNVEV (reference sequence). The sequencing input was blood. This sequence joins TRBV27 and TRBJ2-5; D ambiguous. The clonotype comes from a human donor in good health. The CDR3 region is CATSSRTTRETQYF. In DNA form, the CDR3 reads TGTGCCACATCCTCCCGGACCACGAGAGAGACCCAGTACTTC.